This TCR beta chain was sequenced for a study of shared clonotypes between healthy human individuals. Study-wide results and limits: Sharing across a few donors was seen in around 5.1% of naive CD4 clonotypes.

CDR1 and CDR2 (germline): LNHDA, SQIVND (reference sequence). The CDR3 sequence is 15 residues long. Trimming removed 1 base from V and 2 bases from J, with 6 bases in between. Researchers divided each subset's genomic DNA evenly across several immunoSEQ plates. About 30,000 T cell genomes, or approximately 200 ng DNA, went into the sorted-subset replicate PCRs. Profiling relied on immunoSEQ multiplex PCR, and the TCRdb table lists in-frame clones only, not all of them. The table has around 2,000,000 clones, around 96% seen once; the top ten hold around 1.1%. With regard to this clone: Its matching antigen is unknown.

Selected positively for CCR7 and CD45RO-negative, naive CD8 cells excluded terminally differentiated effector memory CD45RA+ cells. The TCR comes from a man aged 18 to 30 in good health. The sequencing sample was made of naive CD8+ T cells sorted from blood. The chain joins TRBV19 to TRBJ2-6; D unresolved. The CDR3 nucleotides read TGTGCCAGTAGTATAGTGGAGACTGGGGCCAACGTCCTGACTTTC. Translated: CASSIVETGANVLTF. Full variable domain (rest looked up from reference TRBV19 and TRBJ2-6): DGGITQSPKYLFRKEGQNVTLSCEQNLNHDAMYWYRQDPGQGLRLIYYSQIVNDFQKGDIAEGYSVSREKKESFPLTVTSAQKNPTAFYLCASSIVETGANVLTFGAGSRLTVL.